Below, 30 T cell receptor beta chains from the same sample are listed, as sequenced in a study of T cells after yellow fever vaccination. TCRdb called the 5' RACE reads again in MiXCR, with one record for every CDR3 protein. Here the sample spans about 150,000 distinct CDR3 sequences, under 7% being singletons. The sample consisted of CD4+ T cells sorted from PBMCs, taken 10 days after the yellow fever booster vaccination. All receptors come from a man in his thirties or forties who received the YFV17D yellow fever vaccine.

This clonotype was detected many times. V usage is TRBV6-1 and J usage is TRBJ1-1; D uncertain. Germline loops: CDR1 MNHNS, CDR2 SASEGT. The CDR3 is 14 amino acids. The V end was cut by 7 bases, the J end by 1 base, with 13 bases between. CDR3 sequence reads: CASTPGRRNTEAFF. The CDR3 DNA reads TGTGCCAGCACTCCCGGGCGTCGGAACACTGAAGCTTTCTTT.

There are many counts of this clonotype. The chain is built from TRBV12-3 or TRBV12-4 and TRBJ2-7, with D possibly matching TRBD1 (5 bases). Trimming pared 7 bases from V and 4 bases from J, leaving 14 bases between. The length of the CDR3 is 13 residues. As DNA, the CDR3 is TGTGCCAGCAACGGAAAATCAGGGTACGAGCAGTACTTC. This codes for CASNGKSGYEQYF.

There are a few counts of this clonotype. The gene calls are TRBV3-1 and TRBJ1-6, with D tentatively TRBD1 (5 bases). CDR1 and CDR2 from the germline V gene are LGHDT and YNNKEL (reference sequence). V shed 3 bases and J shed 8 bases, with 11 bases lying between them. The length of the CDR3 is 14 residues. As DNA, the CDR3 is TGTGCCAGCAGCCAGCGGGACGGTCATTCACCCCTCCACTTT. Translating it yields CASSQRDGHSPLHF.

This clonotype occurred a few times. The chain joins TRBV7-2 to TRBJ2-5, with D maybe TRBD2 (6 bases). The ends were cut back, 6 bases at V and 5 bases at J, with 16 bases in the middle. Per the germline V gene, CDR1 is SGHTA and CDR2 is FQGNSA. The CDR3 contains 14 residues. The CDR3 bases are TGTGCCAGCAGGGTTACGGCCAGCGGGGAGACCCAGTACTTC. It encodes CASRVTASGETQYF.

This clonotype was recorded many times. The chain has TRBV2 and TRBJ1-1; no reliable D call. V lost 9 bases, J lost 3 bases, and 14 bases lay in between. There are 13 residues in the CDR3. Germline values: CDR1 SNHLY, CDR2 FYNNEI. The CDR3 loop reads CASGRVRDTEAFF. The CDR3 bases are TGTGCCAGTGGGCGAGTACGGGACACTGAAGCTTTCTTT.

This clonotype was seen ten or more times. The chain employs TRBV18 and TRBJ2-3; 10 bases agree with TRBD2. V trimming: 1 base; J trimming: 6 bases; junction bases outside the gene matches: 4. The germline CDR1 and CDR2 sequences are KGHSH and LQKENI. The length of the CDR3 is 15 residues. Here the CDR3 reads CASSPQELAGDTQYF. Written as DNA, the CDR3 is TGTGCCAGCTCACCACAGGAACTAGCGGGGGATACGCAGTATTTT. Full variable domain (outside the CDR3, taken from reference TRBV18 and TRBJ2-3): NAGVMQNPRHLVRRRGQEARLRCSPMKGHSHVYWYRQLPEEGLKFMVYLQKENIIDESGMPKERFSAEFPKEGPSILRIQQVVRGDSAAYFCASSPQELAGDTQYFGPGTRLTVL.

This clonotype was seen many times. This sequence joins TRBV20-1 and TRBJ2-3; D call uncertain. The CDR3 extends over 13 amino acids. Germline CDR1 DFQATT, CDR2 SNEGSKA (reference sequence). V was shortened by 6 bases and J by 2 bases, with 12 bases between the two germline ends. The DNA for the CDR3 is TGCAGTGCCCTCTTCGGGTACACAGATACGCAGTATTTT. It is translated as CSALFGYTDTQYF.

J is TRBJ2-4 and V is TRBV19; TRBD1 or TRBD2 may be the D gene (5 bases each). Germline V CDR1 and CDR2: LNHDA, SQIVND (reference sequence). V lost 0 bases and J lost 9, with 9 bases in between. The length of the CDR3 is 13 residues. CDR3 sequence: CASSIDWGSIQYF. The DNA of the CDR3 is TGTGCCAGTAGTATAGACTGGGGGAGCATTCAGTACTTC.

J is TRBJ2-3 and V is TRBV5-4, with D unresolved. The CDR3 sequence is 14 residues long. V lost 2 bases and J lost 1, with 8 bases in between. The germline gives CDR1 SGHNT, CDR2 YYREEE (reference sequence). The CDR3 loop reads CASSFLARTDTQYF. The CDR3, as DNA: TGTGCCAGCAGCTTTCTTGCGCGCACAGATACGCAGTATTTT.

V usage is TRBV7-2 and J usage is TRBJ2-3; 13 bases align to TRBD2. Per the germline V gene, CDR1 is SGHTA and CDR2 is FQGNSA. Losses at the gene ends were 4 bases for V and 3 bases for J; bases not matched to a gene: 4. The CDR3 spans 16 residues. CDR3 nucleotides: TGTGCCAGCAGCTGGACTAGCGGGAGATCGACAGATACGCAGTATTTT. Encoded protein: CASSWTSGRSTDTQYF.

The sample holds many counts of this clonotype. The rearrangement links TRBV10-3 to TRBJ1-4, with 7 bases identical to TRBD1. The CDR3 is 12 amino acids. Trimming cost V 10 bases and J 6 bases; bases outside gene matches: 5. Germline V gene data show CDR1 as ENHRY and CDR2 as SYGVKD. CDR3 sequence (DNA): TGTGCCAGCCAAACAGGGGATGAAAAACTGTTTTTT. Its translation is CASQTGDEKLFF.

This clonotype occurred many times. This chain uses TRBV11-3 with TRBJ2-2; no clear D. In germline, CDR1 is SGHNT, CDR2 YENEEA. Deletions cut 5 bases from V and 5 bases from J, with 12 bases between. CDR3 length: 14 residues. The CDR3 sequence: CASSTVGQTGELFF. CDR3 DNA: TGTGCCAGCAGCACCGTTGGCCAGACCGGGGAGCTGTTTTTT.

The chain couples TRBV5-4 to TRBJ2-7; 8 bases map to TRBD1. The CDR3 length is 15 residues. Germline values: CDR1 SGHNT, CDR2 YYREEE (reference sequence). The V segment lost 3 bases and the J segment 3 bases; nucleotides outside the gene matches: 8. The CDR3 bases are TGTGCCAGCAGCTCCGGACAGGGTTACTACTACGAGCAGTACTTC. This translates into CASSSGQGYYYEQYF.

This clonotype has ten or more counts. The chain joins TRBV4-3 to TRBJ2-2; 10 bases line up with TRBD2. The trim removed 4 bases at V and 4 bases at J, leaving 3 bases unmatched. From germline, CDR1 is LGHNA and CDR2 YSLEER. The CDR3 covers 15 residues. The CDR3 region is CASSLAGGLTGELFF. Written as DNA, the CDR3 is TGCGCCAGCAGCCTAGCGGGAGGCCTCACCGGGGAGCTGTTTTTT.

This clonotype appeared a few times. This chain joins TRBV24-1 and TRBJ2-5; D may correspond to TRBD1 or TRBD2 (5 bases each). CDR3 length equals 15 residues. Trimming took off 3 bases at V and 2 bases at J, with 12 bases between the two ends. Germline V gene sequence: CDR1 KGHDR, CDR2 SFDVKD. The CDR3 DNA follows: TGTGCCACCAGTGATCCCCGGGGCCAGCAAGAGACCCAGTACTTC. Its protein is CATSDPRGQQETQYF.

The V gene is TRBV6-2 or TRBV6-3, the J gene TRBJ2-1; a possible D gene is TRBD2 (7 bases). This CDR3 is built from 14 residues. Germline V lookup: CDR1 MNHEY, CDR2 SVGEGT. V was clipped by 10 bases and J by 2 bases, with 15 bases between them. As DNA, the CDR3 is TGTGCCACGAGCGGGACACCCCCCTACAATGAGCAGTTCTTC. Its translation is CATSGTPPYNEQFF.

This clonotype has at least ten counts. J is TRBJ2-1 and V is TRBV10-3; the match to TRBD2 covers 7 bases. The germline CDR1 and CDR2 sequences are ENHRY and SYGVKD. The CDR3 is 15 residues long. The V segment lost 6 bases and the J segment 8 bases; nucleotides outside the gene matches: 13. The CDR3 sequence is CAIRATAGLVDEQFF. As DNA, the CDR3 is TGTGCCATCAGGGCGACAGCGGGATTAGTAGATGAGCAGTTCTTC.

This clonotype was detected a few times. The chain recombines TRBV11-2 with TRBJ2-7; D tentatively fits TRBD1 or TRBD2 (5 bases each). The CDR3 sequence is 16 residues long. V lost 5 bases and J 3 bases, leaving 20 bases between the germline ends. CDR1 is SGHAT and CDR2 is FQNNGV in the germline V gene. This CDR3 reads CASSQLVQRGSYEQYF. CDR3 bases: TGTGCCAGCAGCCAACTCGTCCAGAGGGGCAGCTACGAGCAGTACTTC. Supplemented by reference TRBV11-2 and TRBJ2-7, the full variable domain reads EAGVAQSPRYKIIEKRQSVAFWCNPISGHATLYWYQQILGQGPKLLIQFQNNGVVDDSQLPKDRFSAERLKGVDSTLKIQPAKLEDSAVYLCASSQLVQRGSYEQYFGPGTRLTVT.

This clonotype was detected many times. The rearrangement links TRBV7-2 to TRBJ2-1; D might be TRBD2 (6 bases). Germline CDR1 reads SGHTA; CDR2 reads FQGNSA. With 1 base removed from V and 9 bases from J, the gap between germline ends came to 13 bases. CDR3 length: 14 amino acids. The CDR3 here is CASSLGGTRGEQFF. CDR3 sequence (DNA): TGTGCCAGCAGCTTAGGCGGGACCCGAGGTGAGCAGTTCTTC.

This chain uses TRBV5-6 with TRBJ2-7; the D gene is possibly TRBD1 (6 bases). The length of the CDR3 is 15 residues. The germline gives CDR1 SGHDT, CDR2 YYEEEE. Trimming took 6 bases from V and 3 from J, leaving 19 bases between them. This chain's CDR3 is CASTRLQGWGYEQYF. CDR3 DNA sequence: TGTGCCAGCACCCGACTACAGGGATGGGGCTACGAGCAGTACTTC.

In its sample, this clonotype was seen many times. V usage is TRBV20-1 and J usage is TRBJ2-7; D ambiguous. Trimming removed 3 bases from V and 3 bases from J, with 6 bases in between. The CDR3 has 11 amino acids. Germline V gives CDR1 DFQATT, CDR2 SNEGSKA (reference sequence). CDR3 residues: CSARTIYEQYF. The CDR3 coding sequence is TGCAGTGCTAGGACCATCTACGAGCAGTACTTC.

This clonotype was counted many times. The V gene is TRBV2, the J gene TRBJ2-7, with a possible D match to TRBD2 (6 bases). The CDR3 totals 12 residues. Trimming pared 8 bases from V and 6 bases from J, leaving 14 bases between. The germline CDR1 and CDR2 sequences are SNHLY and FYNNEI. The CDR3 here is CASFQTRTEQYF. For the CDR3, the DNA is TGTGCCAGCTTCCAGACTAGGACCGAGCAGTACTTC.

This clonotype was seen at least ten times. This chain links TRBV27 with TRBJ1-2, with 8 bases aligning to TRBD1. V lost 9 bases, J lost 0 bases, and 6 bases stayed unmatched. Germline CDR1 MNHEY, CDR2 SMNVEV (reference sequence). The CDR3 extends over 14 amino acids. The CDR3 loop reads CASRQGTANYGYTF. CDR3 DNA sequence: TGTGCCAGTAGACAGGGGACAGCTAACTATGGCTACACCTTC.

The V call is TRBV6-6, the J call TRBJ1-5, with 7 bases that match TRBD1. V lost 6 bases to trimming and J lost 5 bases; unmatched junction nucleotides: 1. CDR3 length equals 12 residues. Germline V lookup: CDR1 MNHNY, CDR2 SVGAGI (reference sequence). The CDR3, as DNA: TGTGCCAGCAGGACAGGGTATCAGCCCCAGCATTTT. Residues: CASRTGYQPQHF.

This clonotype came up many times. This sequence joins TRBV4-2 and TRBJ2-1, with TRBD2 matching 9 bases. The CDR3 extends over 16 amino acids. The V gene's germline CDR1 is LGHNA and CDR2 YNFKEQ. Unmatched junction bases numbered 8, after V lost 0 bases and J lost 8 bases. DNA for the CDR3: TGTGCCAGCAGCCAAGATTGGGCTAGCGGGGTAGATGAGCAGTTCTTC. It translates to CASSQDWASGVDEQFF.

This clonotype was seen ten or more times. The gene calls are TRBV7-3 and TRBJ2-2; D call uncertain. CDR1 SGHTA and CDR2 FQGTGA come from the germline V gene. The V end was cut by 4 bases, the J end by 5 bases, with 8 bases between. The length of the CDR3 is 13 residues. The CDR3 bases are TGTGCCAGCAGCTCCGGGCCAACCGGGGAGCTGTTTTTT. Translation gives CASSSGPTGELFF. The full variable domain, its missing parts supplied by reference TRBV7-3 and TRBJ2-2, is GAGVSQTPSNKVTEKGKYVELRCDPISGHTALYWYRQSLGQGPEFLIYFQGTGAADDSGLPNDRFFAVRPEGSVSTLKIQRTERGDSAVYLCASSSGPTGELFFGEGSRLTVL.

Comments on this clonotype: This may arise from a read error, as a much more abundant clone is one base away. The chain links TRBV3-1 to TRBJ2-4; 11 nucleotides match TRBD2. The CDR3 runs 16 residues. The germline gives CDR1 LGHDT, CDR2 YNNKEL (reference sequence). The CDR3, as DNA: TGTGCCAGCAGCCAAGAACTAGCGGGAGCCATAAACATTCAGTACTTC. Translating gives CASSQELAGAINIQYF.

This clonotype was recorded at least ten times. This chain joins TRBV20-1 and TRBJ2-7, with D unresolved. Germline loops: CDR1 DFQATT, CDR2 SNEGSKA (reference sequence). The CDR3 totals 12 residues. The CDR3 loop is CKVKRDSYEQYF. Written as DNA, the CDR3 is TGCAAGGTTAAGCGCGACTCCTACGAGCAGTACTTC.

There are a few counts of this clonotype. The rearrangement joins TRBV7-2 to TRBJ1-6, with 9 bases identical to TRBD1. The CDR3 extends over 16 amino acids. Germline CDR1 and CDR2: SGHTA and FQGNSA. With V trimmed by 2 bases and J by 6 bases, 5 bases remained unmatched. This chain's CDR3 is CASSLLRTGANSPLHF. CDR3 in DNA: TGTGCCAGCAGCTTATTGAGGACAGGGGCTAATTCACCCCTCCACTTT.

There are many counts of this clonotype. This sequence joins TRBV6-1 and TRBJ1-2, with TRBD1 as a possible D gene (5 bases). The CDR3 extends over 14 amino acids. The V end lost 3 bases, the J end lost 8 bases, and 16 bases lay between the germline ends. Germline lookup yields CDR1 MNHNS and CDR2 SASEGT. The CDR3 region is CASSDQGSYWGYTF. The CDR3 coding sequence is TGTGCCAGCAGTGACCAGGGATCCTATTGGGGCTACACCTTC.